The 29 T cell receptor beta chains below all came from one sample that was sequenced in a study of blood T cell repertoires in COVID-19. Some clones are missing from TCRdb's copy, which holds only in-frame ones; the method was immunoSEQ multiplex PCR. This repertoire shows approximately 140,000 clones, roughly 90% found once; its top ten account for more than 2%. What was sequenced was peripheral blood. The receptors shown here come from a man between 65 and 85 years old with active COVID-19.

The chain joins TRBV4-2 to TRBJ1-1, with TRBD1 as a possible D gene (6 bases). The germline V gene encodes CDR1 LGHNA and CDR2 YNFKEQ. This CDR3 is built from 14 residues. The V and J ends lost 4 bases and 3 bases respectively, with 12 bases between them. The CDR3 reads CASSPPDSYTEAFF. CDR3 DNA: TGTGCCAGCAGCCCCCCGGACAGCTACACTGAAGCTTTCTTT.

The rearrangement joins TRBV29-1 to TRBJ1-2, with 8 bases fitting TRBD1. There are 12 residues in the CDR3. J lost 8 bases, V lost 6 bases, and 8 bases had no gene match. Germline V gives CDR1 SQVTM, CDR2 ANQGSEA. The CDR3 region is CSVPQGAWGYTF. CDR3 nucleotide sequence: TGCAGCGTGCCCCAGGGGGCCTGGGGCTACACCTTC. The full variable domain, its missing parts supplied by reference TRBV29-1 and TRBJ1-2, is SAVISQKPSRDICQRGTSLTIQCQVDSQVTMMFWYRQQPGQSLTLIATANQGSEATYESGFVIDKFPISRPNLTFSTLTVSNMSPEDSSIYLCSVPQGAWGYTFGSGTRLTVV.

The gene calls are TRBV28 and TRBJ2-7; TRBD2 matches at 7 bases. This CDR3 is built from 18 residues. Germline V CDR1 and CDR2: MDHEN, SYDVKM. The V gene end was trimmed by 4 bases and the J gene end by 7 bases; junction bases not matched to a gene: 22. The CDR3 sequence: CASSSLTGLTGGRKEQYF. The CDR3 coding sequence is TGTGCCAGCAGTTCCCTTACGGGACTAACGGGAGGCCGTAAGGAGCAGTACTTC. The complete variable domain, with remaining parts taken from reference TRBV28 and TRBJ2-7, reads DVKVTQSSRYLVKRTGEKVFLECVQDMDHENMFWYRQDPGLGLRLIYFSYDVKMKEKGDIPEGYSVSREKKERFSLILESASTNQTSMYLCASSSLTGLTGGRKEQYFGPGTRLTVT.

V usage is TRBV5-6 and J usage is TRBJ2-7; 7 bases line up with TRBD2. CDR1 is SGHDT and CDR2 is YYEEEE in the germline V gene. V gave up 3 bases and J gave up 3 bases; unmatched junction bases: 6. The CDR3 spans 14 residues. Written as DNA, the CDR3 is TGTGCCAGCAGCTCTTGGGGGGGACTCTACGAGCAGTACTTC. It yields the protein CASSSWGGLYEQYF.

Only one count was recorded for this clone. The genes are TRBV9 and TRBJ2-7; 8 bases map to TRBD2. Germline assignment: CDR1 SGDLS and CDR2 YYNGEE. There are 13 residues in the CDR3. Losses at the gene ends were 7 bases for V and 5 bases for J; bases not matched to a gene: 8. CDR3: CASSSPGGNEQYF. Here the CDR3 DNA reads TGTGCCAGCTCTTCTCCGGGAGGGAACGAGCAGTACTTC.

The chain links TRBV7-9 to TRBJ1-2; the match to TRBD1 covers 7 bases. The CDR3 contains 13 residues. The J segment lost 3 bases and the V segment lost 4 bases, leaving 2 bases of the junction unmatched. Germline V gene data show CDR1 as SEHNR and CDR2 as FQNEAQ (reference sequence). Here the CDR3 reads CASSSGQDYGYTF. The CDR3 DNA reads TGTGCCAGCAGCTCAGGACAGGACTATGGCTACACCTTC.

In this sample, this clone turned up once. The chain couples TRBV6-5 to TRBJ2-2; D may be TRBD1 (6 bases). CDR3 length: 13 residues. Trimming removed 10 bases from V and 6 bases from J, with 15 bases in between. Germline loops: CDR1 MNHEY, CDR2 SVGAGI. This CDR3 reads CAISLGGAGELFF. CDR3 nucleotide sequence: TGTGCCATCTCCTTAGGGGGAGCCGGGGAGCTGTTTTTT.

The gene calls are TRBV30 and TRBJ2-3, with TRBD1 matching over 12 bases. Losses at the gene ends were 1 base for V and 9 bases for J; bases not matched to a gene: 11. This CDR3 contains 16 residues. CDR1 is GTSNPN and CDR2 is SVGIG in the germline V gene (reference sequence). CDR3 in amino acids: CAWSAWDRGHQLTQYF. The CDR3 region has the DNA TGTGCCTGGAGTGCGTGGGACAGGGGGCATCAGCTAACGCAGTATTTT.

The chain couples TRBV5-3 to TRBJ1-4; no clear D. TRBV5-3 is classed as an ORF, of uncertain function. V was cut by 1 base and J by 5 bases, with 15 bases left in between. The CDR3 has 16 residues. CDR3 sequence (DNA): TGTGCCAGAAGCTTGCCGGGAAGGGAATGGAATGAAAAACTGTTTTTT. Residues: CARSLPGREWNEKLFF.

This chain links TRBV7-2 with TRBJ1-2; TRBD1 aligns across 8 bases. This CDR3 has 15 amino acids. Germline loops: CDR1 SGHTA, CDR2 FQGNSA. The J segment lost 1 base and the V segment lost 1 base, leaving 2 bases of the junction unmatched. The CDR3 DNA reads TGTGCCAGCAGCTTAGGGACAGGGAGTAACTATGGCTACACCTTC. Amino acids: CASSLGTGSNYGYTF.

V usage is TRBV7-3 and J usage is TRBJ2-7; 11 bases map to TRBD1. The CDR3 has 16 residues. The J segment lost 2 bases and the V segment lost 3 bases, leaving 6 bases of the junction unmatched. Germline V gives CDR1 SGHTA, CDR2 FQGTGA. CDR3: CASSLTPGQGAYEQYF. CDR3 sequence (DNA): TGTGCCAGCAGCTTGACACCGGGACAGGGGGCCTACGAGCAGTACTTC.

This clone was observed once. This sequence joins TRBV7-2 and TRBJ2-7; no clear D. Per germline, CDR1 SGHTA and CDR2 FQGNSA. This CDR3 is built from 14 residues. Trimming took off 5 bases at V and 0 bases at J, with 11 bases between the two ends. The DNA of the CDR3 is TGTGCCAGCAGCCTTTCGGTCCCCTCCTACGAGCAGTACTTC. Translating gives CASSLSVPSYEQYF.

The V and J genes are TRBV28 and TRBJ1-2, with D uncertain. Trimming removed 2 bases at V and 5 bases at J, with 6 bases between. The CDR3 is made up of 12 amino acids. In germline, CDR1 is MDHEN, CDR2 SYDVKM. The CDR3, as DNA: TGTGCCAGCAGTTTAAACGGTTATGGCTACACCTTC. Translated, it gives CASSLNGYGYTF.

V is TRBV24-1 and J is TRBJ2-5; 9 bases are shared with TRBD2. CDR1 and CDR2 (germline): KGHDR, SFDVKD. The CDR3 spans 16 residues. V trimming: 4 bases; J trimming: 4 bases; junction bases outside the gene matches: 9. DNA of the CDR3: TGTGCCACCAGTGACCCTTTAGCGGGAGTCCCAGAGACCCAGTACTTC. Its translation is CATSDPLAGVPETQYF.

The V gene is TRBV30, the J gene TRBJ2-7; TRBD2 matches 7 bases. CDR3 size: 13 residues. Germline V gene data show CDR1 as GTSNPN and CDR2 as SVGIG (reference sequence). The V gene end was trimmed by 0 bases and the J gene end by 6 bases; junction bases not matched to a gene: 5. The DNA for the CDR3 is TGTGCCTGGAGTGTGGGGGGGGTCTCCGAGCAGTACTTC. The encoded protein is CAWSVGGVSEQYF.

The chain combines TRBV7-8 with TRBJ1-1, with D hard to call. CDR3 length: 15 amino acids. The V gene lost 0 bases and the J gene lost 4 bases, with 12 bases spanning the gap. Germline V CDR1 and CDR2: SGHVS, FQNEAQ. CDR3 residues: CASSLAGPRGTEAFF. CDR3 DNA sequence: TGTGCCAGCAGCTTAGCAGGACCCCGGGGCACTGAAGCTTTCTTT.

This chain's CDR3 is CASSSGTTNEKLFF. The CDR3 region has the DNA TGTGCCAGCAGCTCCGGGACAACTAATGAAAAACTGTTTTTT. V and J are TRBV13 and TRBJ1-4; the D is unclear. Germline CDR1 and CDR2: PRHDT and FYEKMQ (reference sequence). CDR3 size: 14 residues. Trimming pared 4 bases from V and 0 bases from J, leaving 6 bases between.

The chain uses TRBV27 and TRBJ2-2; tentatively, D is TRBD2 (6 bases). Between the trimmed V and J ends, which lost 5 bases and 4 bases, there was a span of 11 bases. Germline lookup yields CDR1 MNHEY and CDR2 SMNVEV (reference sequence). This CDR3 contains 14 residues. As DNA, the CDR3 is TGTGCCAGCAGTCTCCTGGAGGGCACCGGGGAGCTGTTTTTT. Translated: CASSLLEGTGELFF.

V usage is TRBV24-1 and J usage is TRBJ2-3; 13 bases line up with TRBD2. The V gene end was trimmed by 2 bases and the J gene end by 4 bases; junction bases not matched to a gene: 2. Germline lookup yields CDR1 KGHDR and CDR2 SFDVKD. CDR3 length: 16 residues. The CDR3, as DNA: TGTGCCACCAGTGATTACGGACTAGCGGGAGCAGATACGCAGTATTTT. Its translation: CATSDYGLAGADTQYF.

The V call is TRBV7-9, the J call TRBJ1-1, with a weak D call TRBD1 (5 bases). There are 15 residues in the CDR3. Trimming removed 10 bases at V and 0 bases at J, with 18 bases between. CDR1 and CDR2 (germline): SEHNR, FQNEAQ (reference sequence). CDR3 loop: CATKGVKGMNTEAFF. As DNA, the CDR3 is TGTGCCACCAAAGGGGTAAAGGGGATGAACACTGAAGCTTTCTTT. Drawing the rest from reference TRBV7-9 and TRBJ1-1, the complete variable domain is DTGVSQNPRHKITKRGQNVTFRCDPISEHNRLYWYRQTLGQGPEFLTYFQNEAQLEKSRLLSDRFSAERPKGSFSTLEIQRTEQGDSAMYLCATKGVKGMNTEAFFGQGTRLTVV.

J is TRBJ2-1 and V is TRBV7-9, with a weak D call TRBD2 (7 bases). There are 16 residues in the CDR3. Trimming shortened V by 1 base and J by 9 bases, and 19 bases separated the two germline ends. Germline-derived CDR1 and CDR2 are SEHNR and FQNEAQ (reference sequence). The CDR3 spells CASSLEAGGLNIEQFF. The CDR3, as DNA: TGTGCCAGCAGCTTAGAAGCCGGGGGGCTTAATATTGAGCAGTTCTTC.

The chain has TRBV14 and TRBJ2-6; D gene unclear. Germline V gives CDR1 SGHDN, CDR2 FVKESK. Trimming shortened V by 0 bases and J by 0 bases, and 15 bases separated the two germline ends. CDR3 length: 19 residues. DNA of the CDR3: TGTGCCAGCAGCCAAGATGAGCGAGGTCTGGCCTCTGGGGCCAACGTCCTGACTTTC. Amino acids: CASSQDERGLASGANVLTF.

J is TRBJ2-1 and V is TRBV5-8; 8 bases match TRBD2. Germline V CDR1 and CDR2: SGHTS, YDEGEE. J was trimmed by 15 bases and V by 4 bases; bases with no gene match: 18. CDR3 size: 15 residues. The DNA for the CDR3 is TGTGCCAGCAGCCATGGACTAGCAAGTCAACCGAGCGGGTTCTTC. It yields the protein CASSHGLASQPSGFF.

The chain combines TRBV28 with TRBJ2-3; D is possibly TRBD2 (6 bases). V was pared by 6 bases and J by 4 bases, with 11 bases between. The CDR3 is 13 amino acids. Looked up from germline, CDR1 is MDHEN and CDR2 is SYDVKM. The CDR3 region has the DNA TGTGCCAGCAGAACTGGAGGGGCAGATACGCAGTATTTT. Its translation is CASRTGGADTQYF.

In nucleotides, the CDR3 is TGCGCCAGCAGCCCCAGGGAAAACACCGGGGAGCTGTTTTTT. The encoded protein is CASSPRENTGELFF. The chain joins TRBV4-1 to TRBJ2-2; D is possibly TRBD1 (5 bases). Germline CDR1 is MGHRA and CDR2 is YSYEKL. V lost 4 bases to trimming and J lost 2 bases, with 8 bases between them. The CDR3 length is 14 residues.

The J gene is TRBJ1-1, the V gene TRBV19; D is possibly TRBD1 (5 bases). Trimming took 7 bases from V and 5 from J, leaving 17 bases between them. CDR3 length equals 14 residues. Germline V gives CDR1 LNHDA, CDR2 SQIVND (reference sequence). The CDR3 bases are TGTGCCAGTAATGCCATCAGGGCAGTGACTGAAGCTTTCTTT. Translation gives CASNAIRAVTEAFF. The variable domain in full, completed from reference TRBV19 and TRBJ1-1, reads DGGITQSPKYLFRKEGQNVTLSCEQNLNHDAMYWYRQDPGQGLRLIYYSQIVNDFQKGDIAEGYSVSREKKESFPLTVTSAQKNPTAFYLCASNAIRAVTEAFFGQGTRLTVV.

This clone was found once. The V and J genes are TRBV5-4 and TRBJ2-1; 12 nucleotides agree with TRBD2. CDR1 is SGHNT, CDR2 YYREEE, per germline (reference sequence). CDR3 length equals 16 residues. V shed 5 bases, J shed 10 bases, and the junction held 13 bases outside the gene matches. CDR3 region: CASSPSSGRAYREQFF. CDR3 coding DNA: TGTGCCAGCAGTCCCTCTAGCGGGAGGGCCTATCGGGAGCAGTTCTTC.

This sequence joins TRBV2 and TRBJ2-5; possible D gene TRBD2, 6 bases. Germline-derived CDR1 and CDR2 are SNHLY and FYNNEI. The V end was cut by 9 bases, the J end by 7 bases, with 18 bases between. This CDR3 comprises 13 residues. The CDR3 nucleotides read TGTGCCAGTTCTGGGCTAGCGAGCGTGACCCAGTACTTC. This gives the protein CASSGLASVTQYF. Complete variable domain (other parts from reference TRBV2 and TRBJ2-5): EPEVTQTPSHQVTQMGQEVILRCVPISNHLYFYWYRQILGQKVEFLVSFYNNEISEKSEIFDDQFSVERPDGSNFTLKIRSTKLEDSAMYFCASSGLASVTQYFGPGTRLLVL.

This clone was recorded only once. The chain carries TRBV20-1 and TRBJ1-1; D is perhaps TRBD1 (5 bases). V shed 5 bases and J shed 4 bases, with 8 bases lying between them. This CDR3 contains 11 residues. CDR1 is DFQATT and CDR2 is SNEGSKA in the germline V gene (reference sequence). The CDR3 DNA reads as TGCAGTGCTTCCGGGGGCACTGAAGCTTTCTTT. This translates into CSASGGTEAFF.